One and the same sample provided the 9 T cell receptor beta chains below, sequenced in a study of response to subunit inactivated influenza vaccine. One entry per CDR3 protein, called by TCRdb with MiXCR from the RT-PCR reads. The repertoire holds a few hundred thousand distinct CDR3 sequences, with 12% to 15% as singletons. The sequences come from PBMCs from blood, collected 11 to 12 days after vaccination. These receptors all stem from a man in his fifties or sixties who received an inactivated influenza vaccine.

In its sample, this clonotype was seen a few times. The chain joins TRBV24-1 to TRBJ2-1; 7 nucleotides line up with TRBD1. V was pared by 5 bases and J by 0 bases, with 6 bases of the junction left unmatched. The CDR3 covers 16 residues. Germline lookup yields CDR1 KGHDR and CDR2 SFDVKD. For the CDR3, the DNA is TGTGCCACCAGTGGGACAGGCCAAAGCTCCTACAATGAGCAGTTCTTC. It yields the protein CATSGTGQSSYNEQFF.

In DNA form, the CDR3 reads TGCGCCAGCAGCTTGGCCCCGGGACAGGGGGCAGGGAACACTGAAGCTTTCTTT. Amino acid sequence: CASSLAPGQGAGNTEAFF. The chain combines TRBV5-1 with TRBJ1-1, with TRBD1 matching over 12 bases. The CDR3 length is 18 residues. Trimming at V came to 0 bases and at J to 1 base, leaving 7 bases not matched to a gene. Germline CDR1 SGHRS, CDR2 YFSETQ.

In this sample, this clonotype turned up a few times. In nucleotides, the CDR3 is TGTGCCAGCAGCTTAGAACTAGGGGGCGGGGAGCTGTTTTTT. It specifies CASSLELGGGELFF. The V gene is TRBV7-6, the J gene TRBJ2-2; D is possibly TRBD1 (6 bases). The CDR3 consists of 14 residues. Germline V gene sequence: CDR1 SGHVS, CDR2 FNYEAQ. The V and J ends lost 1 base and 7 bases respectively, with 10 bases between them.

This clonotype was picked up a small number of times. The chain is built from TRBV7-7 and TRBJ2-3, with 7 bases lining up with TRBD2. V trimming: 1 base; J trimming: 6 bases; junction bases outside the gene matches: 7. Germline V lookup: CDR1 SSHAT, CDR2 FNYEAQ (reference sequence). The CDR3 runs 15 residues. CDR3 nucleotide sequence: TGTGCCAGCAGCTTAGGTCTAGCGGAACGGGATACGCAGTATTTT. Encoded protein: CASSLGLAERDTQYF.

This CDR3 reads CASSFPPGPRGNQPQHF. DNA for the CDR3: TGTGCCAGCAGTTTTCCCCCGGGTCCCAGGGGCAATCAGCCCCAGCATTTT. The chain links TRBV28 to TRBJ1-5; perhaps TRBD1 as D (5 bases). Trimming took 3 bases from V and 2 from J, leaving 17 bases between them. Germline CDR1 MDHEN, CDR2 SYDVKM. The CDR3 is 17 residues long.

In its sample, this clonotype was seen many times. This chain links TRBV4-3 with TRBJ2-5; 7 nucleotides align to TRBD2. J was trimmed by 1 base and V by 0 bases; bases with no gene match: 8. The germline V gene encodes CDR1 LGHNA and CDR2 YSLEER. There are 17 residues in the CDR3. The CDR3 DNA follows: TGCGCCAGCAGCCAAGATCTTCCGCGGGGGTCCCAAGAGACCCAGTACTTC. Amino acids: CASSQDLPRGSQETQYF.

The rearrangement joins TRBV7-8 to TRBJ2-3; D is uncertain. The CDR3 runs 13 residues. The V and J ends lost 3 bases and 2 bases respectively, with 6 bases between them. CDR1 is SGHVS and CDR2 is FQNEAQ in the germline V gene. The CDR3 DNA sequence: TGTGCCAGCAGCTTCATGATCACAGATACGCAGTATTTT. As protein: CASSFMITDTQYF.

The rearrangement links TRBV20-1 to TRBJ2-3; TRBD2 matches at 13 bases. This CDR3 is built from 16 residues. Trimming cost V 1 base and J 4 bases; bases outside gene matches: 5. The germline gives CDR1 DFQATT, CDR2 SNEGSKA (reference sequence). The CDR3 spells CSARVTSGGLADTQYF. The CDR3 DNA is TGCAGTGCTAGAGTGACTAGCGGGGGGTTGGCAGATACGCAGTATTTT.

This clonotype was detected many times. The rearrangement uses TRBV29-1 and TRBJ2-5; D unclear. The V gene's germline CDR1 is SQVTM and CDR2 ANQGSEA. This CDR3 is 10 amino acids long. Trimming stripped 5 bases from V and 0 bases from J, with 1 base between. CDR3 residues: CSVHQETQYF. The CDR3 nucleotides are TGCAGCGTTCACCAAGAGACCCAGTACTTC. Complete variable domain (other parts from reference TRBV29-1 and TRBJ2-5): SAVISQKPSRDICQRGTSLTIQCQVDSQVTMMFWYRQQPGQSLTLIATANQGSEATYESGFVIDKFPISRPNLTFSTLTVSNMSPEDSSIYLCSVHQETQYFGPGTRLLVL.